The 2 T cell receptor beta chains below all came from one sample that was sequenced in a study of T cells in Graves' hyperthyroidism and ophthalmopathy. From RNA transcripts, TCR beta CDR3 regions were amplified. TCR CDR3 regions were first amplified by RT-PCR with HTBI primers. TCRdb reprocessed the multiplex PCR reads via MiXCR and lists one record per CDR3 protein. The table includes around 250,000 distinct CDR3 sequences, approximately 15% detected once. Source material: blood. The receptors originated from a woman in her thirties or forties with Graves' hyperthyroidism that later progressed to Graves' ophthalmopathy.

This clonotype appeared many times. V is TRBV10-3 and J is TRBJ1-1; no clear D gene. Germline lookup yields CDR1 ENHRY and CDR2 SYGVKD. Trimming removed 4 bases from V and 1 base from J, with 10 bases in between. The CDR3 length is 14 residues. Written as DNA, the CDR3 is TGTGCCATCAGTGTAGATGGGCCGAACACTGAAGCTTTCTTT. Protein product: CAISVDGPNTEAFF.

The CDR3 DNA reads TGTGCCAGCAGCCAAGGCCCCCACAACCTAGTGAACACTGAAGCTTTCTTT. Its translation: CASSQGPHNLVNTEAFF. The V call is TRBV3-1, the J call TRBJ1-1; unclear D gene. The CDR3 runs to 17 residues. Looked up from germline, CDR1 is LGHDT and CDR2 is YNNKEL (reference sequence). V dropped 1 base and J dropped 0 bases, with 15 bases sitting between them.